This section outlines one TCR beta chain sequence together with its context. Antigen: not known. Other DNA sequences in this specimen translate into the identical CDR3. This entry belongs to a study of shared clonotypes between healthy human individuals. Study details: Those who served as donors were a couple of women and a few men between the ages of 18 and 49.

General study points: Generation probabilities of non-shared clonotypes were lower (relative to those shared by all four donors). Large depth notwithstanding, sorted-subset sequencing proved incomplete by rarefaction.

The DNA input per sorted-subset replicate PCR was 150 to 200 ng, corresponding to roughly 31,000 T cell genomes. TCRdb's copy holds only in-frame clones and misses some; the assay was immunoSEQ multiplex PCR. The table includes about 2.1 million clones, just over 90% detected once. Germline V gene data show CDR1 as MDHEN and CDR2 as SYDVKM. The CDR3 totals 14 residues. V was shortened by 2 bases and J by 4 bases, with 6 bases between the two germline ends. Naive CD8 cells lacked CD45RO and underwent positive selection for CCR7, leaving out terminally differentiated effector memory CD45RA+ cells. Sequencing used naive CD8+ T cells from PBMCs. V is TRBV28 and J is TRBJ2-6; no clear D. The sequence came from a man aged 18-30 years in good health. Some clones in this sample may be carry-over from other donors' samples. CDR3: CASSLTAGANVLTF. CDR3 bases: TGTGCCAGCAGTTTAACAGCGGGGGCCAACGTCCTGACTTTC.